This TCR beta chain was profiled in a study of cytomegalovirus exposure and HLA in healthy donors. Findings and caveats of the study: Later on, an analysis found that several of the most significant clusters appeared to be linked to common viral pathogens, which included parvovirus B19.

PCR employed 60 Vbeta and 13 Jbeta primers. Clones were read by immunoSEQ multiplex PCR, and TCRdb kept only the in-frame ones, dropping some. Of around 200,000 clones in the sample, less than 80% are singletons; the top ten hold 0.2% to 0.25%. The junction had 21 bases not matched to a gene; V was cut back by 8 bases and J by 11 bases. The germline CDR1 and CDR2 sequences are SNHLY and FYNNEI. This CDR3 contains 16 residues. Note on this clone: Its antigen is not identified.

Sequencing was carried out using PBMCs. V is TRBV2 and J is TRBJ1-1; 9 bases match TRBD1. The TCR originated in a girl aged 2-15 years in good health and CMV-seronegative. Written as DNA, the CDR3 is TGTGCCAGCCAACTCCCCGGGGACAGGGTTACCCATGGGGCTTTCTTT. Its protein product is CASQLPGDRVTHGAFF.